The 31 T cell receptor beta chains reported below all come from one sample, sequenced in a study of sequential checkpoint blockade in melanoma. Treatment of the sample: randomized to nivolumab then ipilimumab (arm A) or the reverse (arm B). Only in-frame clones appear in the TCRdb table, and some are missing; sequencing was by immunoSEQ multiplex PCR. The table includes fewer than 15,000 clones, almost 75% detected once. Sequenced here: CD8+ T cells sorted from blood (inferred from file names), sampled from a patient given nivolumab and ipilimumab in sequence. These receptor sequences come from a human donor with melanoma.

The gene calls are TRBV5-6 and TRBJ2-7; possible D gene TRBD1, 5 bases. V lost 3 bases and J lost 1, with 8 bases in between. Germline assignment: CDR1 SGHDT and CDR2 YYEEEE. The CDR3 is made up of 13 amino acids. CDR3 protein: CASSWSGSYEQYF. DNA for the CDR3: TGTGCCAGCAGCTGGTCAGGGTCCTACGAGCAGTACTTC.

J is TRBJ1-6 and V is TRBV4-1; possibly TRBD1 for D (5 bases). V was shortened by 1 base and J by 8 bases, with 12 bases between the two germline ends. This CDR3 is built from 15 residues. The V gene's germline CDR1 is MGHRA and CDR2 YSYEKL. In DNA form, the CDR3 reads TGCGCCAGCAGCCAAGGGTGGGGCGCCGATTCACCCCTCCACTTT. Its translation is CASSQGWGADSPLHF.

The chain combines TRBV19 with TRBJ1-1, with D possibly being TRBD1 (6 bases). CDR3 length equals 16 residues. Germline-derived CDR1 and CDR2 are LNHDA and SQIVND (reference sequence). V lost 7 bases to trimming and J lost 0 bases, with 18 bases between them. The CDR3 nucleotides read TGTGCCAGTAACGCGTGGATGGGGGCCATGAACACTGAAGCTTTCTTT. Encoded protein: CASNAWMGAMNTEAFF.

This clone has just one count. This chain joins TRBV6-5 and TRBJ1-1, with D perhaps matching TRBD1 (5 bases). This CDR3 region has 15 residues. Germline CDR1 reads MNHEY; CDR2 reads SVGAGI. V was pared by 1 base and J by 2 bases, with 11 bases between. CDR3 in amino acids: CASSYLDGGNTEAFF. The CDR3 nucleotides read TGTGCCAGCAGTTACTTAGACGGGGGAAACACTGAAGCTTTCTTT.

In its sample, this clone is large. The chain uses TRBV19 and TRBJ1-2; 7 bases map to TRBD1. CDR3 length: 14 amino acids. Trimming took 4 bases from V and 1 from J; bases not matched to a gene: 3. Looked up from germline, CDR1 is LNHDA and CDR2 is SQIVND (reference sequence). This CDR3 reads CASSKGQLNYGYTF. The CDR3 DNA sequence: TGTGCCAGTAGTAAGGGACAGCTTAACTATGGCTACACCTTC.

V is TRBV6-6 and J is TRBJ2-7, with TRBD1 matching 8 bases. This CDR3 spans 14 amino acids. The V segment lost 0 bases and the J segment 6 bases; nucleotides outside the gene matches: 4. CDR1 and CDR2 from the germline V gene are MNHNY and SVGAGI (reference sequence). CDR3 protein: CASSYSDDRGEQYF. The CDR3 region has the DNA TGTGCCAGCAGTTACTCGGACGACAGGGGCGAGCAGTACTTC.

V gene TRBV6-4 combines with J gene TRBJ2-2; 10 positions agree with TRBD1. Unmatched junction bases numbered 3, after V lost 3 bases and J lost 5 bases. CDR3 length: 15 residues. Germline CDR1 reads MRHNA; CDR2 reads SNTAGT. CDR3 residues: CASSDGTGETGELFF. The CDR3 DNA follows: TGTGCCAGCAGTGATGGGACAGGGGAGACCGGGGAGCTGTTTTTT.

This clone was counted once. The chain has TRBV9 and TRBJ2-3; 8 nucleotides match TRBD2. The V and J ends lost 0 bases and 1 base, in that order; junction bases with no gene match: 1. The length of the CDR3 is 15 residues. Looked up from germline, CDR1 is SGDLS and CDR2 is YYNGEE. The CDR3 spells CASSVGRGGTDTQYF. The CDR3 DNA follows: TGTGCCAGCAGCGTAGGGCGGGGGGGCACAGATACGCAGTATTTT.

The chain recombines TRBV7-9 with TRBJ2-7; possibly TRBD2 for D (5 bases). Germline CDR1 and CDR2: SEHNR and FQNEAQ (reference sequence). The CDR3 contains 15 residues. The V end was cut by 0 bases, the J end by 6 bases, with 15 bases between. DNA for the CDR3: TGTGCCAGCAGCTTAGCGGCGGACTGGGCCTCCGAGCAGTACTTC. Translated: CASSLAADWASEQYF.

The V call is TRBV19, the J call TRBJ2-1, with TRBD2 matching over 8 bases. V lost 4 bases to trimming and J lost 8 bases; unmatched junction nucleotides: 13. The CDR3 is 16 amino acids. Germline values: CDR1 LNHDA, CDR2 SQIVND (reference sequence). The CDR3 DNA reads as TGTGCCAGTAGTACCGCCGTGCGGGGGGCTGGTGATGAGCAGTTCTTC. Its protein is CASSTAVRGAGDEQFF.

The chain carries TRBV2 and TRBJ1-1; 7 positions agree with TRBD1. V dropped 6 bases and J dropped 5; count of bases not matched to a gene: 6. The germline V gene has CDR1 SNHLY and CDR2 FYNNEI. This CDR3 has 13 residues. CDR3 nucleotides: TGTGCCAGCAGACCACAGGGGTGGACTGAAGCTTTCTTT. This sequence encodes CASRPQGWTEAFF.

The chain combines TRBV9 with TRBJ2-3, with D uncertain. Trimming cost V 0 bases and J 0 bases, with 11 bases left between them. This CDR3 has 16 residues. Germline CDR1 is SGDLS and CDR2 is YYNGEE. This CDR3 reads CASSVARSSSTDTQYF. CDR3 nucleotide sequence: TGTGCCAGCAGCGTAGCCCGGAGTTCTAGCACAGATACGCAGTATTTT.

The rearrangement links TRBV5-8 to TRBJ2-3, with TRBD2 identical over 9 bases. V gave up 4 bases and J gave up 3 bases; unmatched junction bases: 6. CDR1 is SGHTS and CDR2 is YDEGEE in the germline V gene. This CDR3 comprises 15 residues. CDR3 region: CASSPGLAGTDTQYF. CDR3 bases: TGTGCCAGCAGCCCGGGACTAGCAGGAACAGATACGCAGTATTTT.

In this sample, this clone turned up a few times. The chain couples TRBV5-1 to TRBJ2-7; the D is unclear. The CDR3 totals 14 residues. Germline-derived CDR1 and CDR2 are SGHRS and YFSETQ. Trimming removed 0 bases from V and 6 bases from J, with 13 bases in between. The CDR3 DNA reads as TGCGCCAGCAGCTTGGCCATAGATCCAGGCGAGCAGTACTTC. Encoded protein: CASSLAIDPGEQYF.

The chain is built from TRBV15 and TRBJ1-4, with 7 nucleotides matching TRBD1. CDR1 and CDR2 from the germline V gene are LNHNV and YYDKDF (reference sequence). CDR3 size: 14 residues. Germline trimming cut 7 bases from V and 2 bases from J; bases unmatched to any gene: 4. For the CDR3, the DNA is TGTGCCACCACCCCGACAGGGACTAATGAAAAACTGTTTTTT. Translated, it gives CATTPTGTNEKLFF.

This clone was seen once. The V and J genes are TRBV2 and TRBJ1-3; maybe TRBD1 (6 bases). Trimming removed 2 bases at V and 3 bases at J, with 11 bases between. Germline CDR1 SNHLY, CDR2 FYNNEI. The CDR3 extends over 15 amino acids. The CDR3 sequence: CASSESGGLGNTIYF. The CDR3 DNA reads as TGTGCCAGCAGTGAATCCGGGGGGCTTGGAAACACCATATATTTT.

Concerning this clone: At the DNA level, this CDR3 is encoded by other sequences in the same sample as well. The rearrangement links TRBV6-6 to TRBJ2-3; 7 bases agree with TRBD1. The trim removed 5 bases at V and 6 bases at J, leaving 8 bases unmatched. Germline CDR1 and CDR2: MNHNY and SVGAGI (reference sequence). The CDR3 is 14 amino acids. The DNA of the CDR3 is TGTGCCAGCAGTCTACAGGGGAACACCGATACGCAGTATTTT. Its protein product is CASSLQGNTDTQYF.

The sample holds one count of this clone. The chain recombines TRBV9 with TRBJ2-1; 9 nucleotides line up with TRBD2. The CDR3 contains 18 residues. The germline V gene encodes CDR1 SGDLS and CDR2 YYNGEE. Trimming removed 0 bases from V and 0 bases from J; junction bases left unmatched: 7. As DNA, the CDR3 is TGTGCCAGCAGCGTAGGGACTAGCGCCTCCAGCTCCTACAATGAGCAGTTCTTC. Translating gives CASSVGTSASSSYNEQFF.

With regard to this clone: The germline gene is not matched at one end of the junction; a read error may be the cause. This chain links TRBV6-5 with TRBJ2-7; TRBD1 agrees at 10 bases. The CDR3 loop spans 14 amino acids. Germline CDR1 is MNHEY and CDR2 is SVGAGI. CDR3 coding DNA: TGTGCCAGCAGCCTCGACAGGGGGCTAGACGAGCGGTACTTC. Its protein product is CASSLDRGLDERYF.

CDR3 in DNA: TGTGCCAGCAGCGCGGGACAGGGAGCAGGTGGCTACACCTTC. As protein: CASSAGQGAGGYTF. This chain joins TRBV9 and TRBJ1-2; TRBD1 matches 9 bases. The CDR3 consists of 14 residues. Germline assignment: CDR1 SGDLS and CDR2 YYNGEE. The V segment lost 3 bases and the J segment 7 bases; nucleotides outside the gene matches: 7.

The J gene is TRBJ2-1, the V gene TRBV28, with a possible D match to TRBD2 (6 bases). V lost 5 bases and J 8 bases, leaving 13 bases between the germline ends. The CDR3 length is 13 residues. Germline assignment: CDR1 MDHEN and CDR2 SYDVKM. The CDR3 coding sequence is TGTGCCAGCAGTCACTACGGGGGTGATGAGCAGTTCTTC. Protein: CASSHYGGDEQFF.

The chain joins TRBV23-1 to TRBJ2-1; weak D call: TRBD1 (6 bases). TRBV23-1 is an ORF, with its function uncertain. The CDR3 runs to 13 residues. The V and J ends lost 6 bases and 0 bases respectively, with 6 bases between them. The CDR3: CASRDSSYNEQFF. The CDR3 nucleotides are TGCGCCAGCAGGGACAGCTCCTACAATGAGCAGTTCTTC.

The rearrangement uses TRBV27 and TRBJ2-7; the D gene is possibly TRBD2 (6 bases). CDR1 and CDR2 (germline): MNHEY, SMNVEV (reference sequence). The CDR3 contains 14 residues. Trimming removed 0 bases at V and 5 bases at J, with 11 bases between. In DNA form, the CDR3 reads TGTGCCAGCAGTTTATCCGGGAGAATCGACGAGCAGTACTTC. Protein sequence: CASSLSGRIDEQYF.

The genes are TRBV9 and TRBJ2-3; possibly TRBD2 for D (6 bases). CDR3 length equals 16 residues. From germline, CDR1 is SGDLS and CDR2 YYNGEE. V lost 0 bases, J lost 6 bases, and 17 bases lay in between. The CDR3 sequence is CASSVGGTSITDTQYF. In DNA form, the CDR3 reads TGTGCCAGCAGCGTAGGGGGGACTTCCATTACTGATACGCAGTATTTT.

The CDR3 DNA follows: TGTGCCAGCAGCACGGGAGGGACCCACACAGATACGCAGTATTTT. Translating it yields CASSTGGTHTDTQYF. The V call is TRBV2, the J call TRBJ2-3, with 8 bases lining up with TRBD2. The germline V gene has CDR1 SNHLY and CDR2 FYNNEI. The V segment lost 6 bases and the J segment 2 bases; nucleotides outside the gene matches: 7. This CDR3 has 15 residues.

The chain is built from TRBV6-5 and TRBJ2-1; D is possibly TRBD1 (5 bases). CDR1 MNHEY and CDR2 SVGAGI come from the germline V gene. The V end was cut by 5 bases, the J end by 8 bases, with 13 bases between. The CDR3 has 13 amino acids. The CDR3 here is CASSQSGSHEQFF. The CDR3 DNA is TGTGCCAGCAGTCAGTCAGGGTCCCATGAGCAGTTCTTC.

This clone is classed as large. The same CDR3 is also encoded by other DNA sequences in this sample. CDR3 coding DNA: TGTGCCAGCAGCCTCGACAGGAACAACTATGGCTACACCTTC. It yields the protein CASSLDRNNYGYTF. The J gene is TRBJ1-2, the V gene TRBV7-9; D perhaps matches TRBD1 (6 bases). Trimming took off 5 bases at V and 2 bases at J, with 12 bases between the two ends. Germline CDR1 reads SEHNR; CDR2 reads FQNEAQ (reference sequence). This CDR3 is built from 14 residues.

This clone was recorded only once. The chain links TRBV27 to TRBJ1-2, with 10 bases that match TRBD1. The trim removed 5 bases at V and 6 bases at J, leaving 6 bases unmatched. CDR1 and CDR2 (germline): MNHEY, SMNVEV (reference sequence). The CDR3 contains 14 residues. The DNA of the CDR3 is TGTGCCAGCAGTCCCCAAGGGACAGGGGATGGCTACACCTTC. It is translated as CASSPQGTGDGYTF.

V and J are TRBV13 and TRBJ2-3, with D perhaps matching TRBD2 (5 bases). Per germline, CDR1 PRHDT and CDR2 FYEKMQ (reference sequence). CDR3 length: 17 residues. The V and J ends lost 5 bases and 1 base respectively, with 19 bases between them. The CDR3 nucleotides read TGTGCCAGCAGCGGTGGACTCTTTCAGGTGGGCACAGATACGCAGTATTTT. Translating it yields CASSGGLFQVGTDTQYF.

The J gene is TRBJ1-3, the V gene TRBV30, with a possible D match to TRBD1 (5 bases). CDR3 length equals 16 residues. Trimming took off 0 bases at V and 0 bases at J, with 12 bases between the two ends. Looked up from germline, CDR1 is GTSNPN and CDR2 is SVGIG (reference sequence). The CDR3 DNA is TGTGCCTGGAGTGTACGCGACAGAGTCTCTGGAAACACCATATATTTT. It codes for CAWSVRDRVSGNTIYF.

V usage is TRBV27 and J usage is TRBJ2-5; D not resolved. This CDR3 spans 15 amino acids. V was clipped by 5 bases and J by 1 base, with 14 bases between them. From germline, CDR1 is MNHEY and CDR2 SMNVEV (reference sequence). The CDR3 loop reads CASSPSWRLQETQYF. DNA for the CDR3: TGTGCCAGCAGTCCCTCGTGGCGGCTCCAAGAGACCCAGTACTTC.